One and the same sample provided the 3 T cell receptor beta chains below, sequenced in a study of blood T cell repertoires in COVID-19. Assay: immunoSEQ multiplex PCR; the TCRdb copy retains only in-frame clones and omits some. Among roughly 150,000 clones listed, 75% to 90% were seen once. The material sequenced was peripheral blood. The source of these receptors is a man aged 60 to 75 with acute or convalescent COVID-19.

The chain has TRBV7-2 and TRBJ2-7; TRBD1 matches at 8 bases. The CDR3 runs 14 residues. Per the germline V gene, CDR1 is SGHTA and CDR2 is FQGNSA. V shed 1 base and J 6 bases; nucleotides not matched to a gene: 5. As DNA, the CDR3 is TGTGCCAGCAGCTTAGATTGGGACAGGCGCGAGCAGTACTTC. Its translation: CASSLDWDRREQYF.

J is TRBJ1-2 and V is TRBV5-6, with TRBD1 matching over 7 bases. With 1 base clipped from V and 2 bases from J, the junction kept 14 bases outside the gene matches. CDR1 and CDR2 (germline): SGHDT, YYEEEE. This CDR3 region has 18 residues. The CDR3 nucleotides read TGTGCCAGCAGCTTGACCTTACAGGGGCCGCAATCCAACTATGGCTACACCTTC. Its translation is CASSLTLQGPQSNYGYTF.

The chain couples TRBV14 to TRBJ1-2; maybe TRBD1 (5 bases). The germline V gene has CDR1 SGHDN and CDR2 FVKESK. This CDR3 is 12 amino acids long. V was shortened by 1 base and J by 8 bases, with 8 bases between the two germline ends. Here the CDR3 reads CASSQAGYGYTF. The CDR3 DNA reads TGTGCCAGCAGCCAAGCAGGGTACGGCTACACCTTC.